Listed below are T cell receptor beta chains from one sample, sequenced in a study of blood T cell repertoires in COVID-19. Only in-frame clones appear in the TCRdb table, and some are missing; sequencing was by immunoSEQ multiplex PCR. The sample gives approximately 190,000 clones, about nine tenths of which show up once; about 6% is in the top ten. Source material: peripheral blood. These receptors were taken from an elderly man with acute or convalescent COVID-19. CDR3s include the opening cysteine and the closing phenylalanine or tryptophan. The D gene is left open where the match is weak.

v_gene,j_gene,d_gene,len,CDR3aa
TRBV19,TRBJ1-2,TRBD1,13,CASSTQGAPGYTF
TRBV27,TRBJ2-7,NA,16,CASSLSQAGLFYEQYF
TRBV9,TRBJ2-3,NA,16,CASSPQTRAAGDTQYF
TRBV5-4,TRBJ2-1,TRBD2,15,CASSPGEGFNNEQFF
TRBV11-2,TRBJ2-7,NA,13,CASSLVAGYEQYF
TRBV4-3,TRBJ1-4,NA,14,CASSTGRGNEKLFF
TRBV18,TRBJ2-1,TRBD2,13,CASSPSGRNEQFF
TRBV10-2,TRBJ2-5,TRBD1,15,CASRKDRYLQETQYF
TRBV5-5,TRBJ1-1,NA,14,CASSPPPLGTEAFF
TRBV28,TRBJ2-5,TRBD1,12,CASNRQGWSQYF
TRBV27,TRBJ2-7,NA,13,CASSLQISYEQYF
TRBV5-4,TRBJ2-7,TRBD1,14,CASSQGQSSYEQYF
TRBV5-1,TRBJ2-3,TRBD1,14,CASSDWTGTDTQYF
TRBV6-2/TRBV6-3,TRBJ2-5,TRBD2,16,CASSWPSGRGRETQYF
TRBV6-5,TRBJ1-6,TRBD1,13,CATQGAQGSPLHF
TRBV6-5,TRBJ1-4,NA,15,CASSHLGRDNEKLFF
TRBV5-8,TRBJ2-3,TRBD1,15,CASSYGTGATDTQYF
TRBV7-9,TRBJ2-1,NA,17,CASSINRDRRNDNEQFF
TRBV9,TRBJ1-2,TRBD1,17,CASSVVDRGAPNYGYTF
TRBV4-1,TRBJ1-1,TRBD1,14,CASSVRQGWTEAFF
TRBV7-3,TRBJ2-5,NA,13,CASSLSREETQYF
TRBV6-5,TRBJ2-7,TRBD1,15,CASSRRTGETYEQYF
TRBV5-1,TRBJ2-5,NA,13,CASSFRGEETQYF
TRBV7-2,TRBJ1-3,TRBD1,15,CASSEQGARGNTIYF
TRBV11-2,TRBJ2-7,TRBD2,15,CASSFLAGYPYEQYF
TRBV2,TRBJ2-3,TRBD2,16,CASSEPTSGITDTQYF
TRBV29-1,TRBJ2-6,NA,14,CSVLTGSGANVLTF
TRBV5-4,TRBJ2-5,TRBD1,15,CASSLGSTGVGAQYF
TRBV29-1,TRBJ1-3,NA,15,CSARGSPISGNTIYF
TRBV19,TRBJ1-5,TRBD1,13,CASSRDRGKPQHF
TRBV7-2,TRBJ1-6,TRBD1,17,CASSATGGASYNSPLHF
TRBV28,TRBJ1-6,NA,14,CASREGSPNSPLHF
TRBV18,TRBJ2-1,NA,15,CASSPGLHNNNEQFF
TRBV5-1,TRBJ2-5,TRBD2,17,CASSSIPGLAVKETQYF
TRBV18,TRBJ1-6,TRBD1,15,CASSQADRVNSPLHF
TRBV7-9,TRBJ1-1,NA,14,CASSLRETNTEAFF
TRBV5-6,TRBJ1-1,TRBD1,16,CASSLRQGSLNTEAFF
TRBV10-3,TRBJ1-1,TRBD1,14,CAISLQGGDTEAFF
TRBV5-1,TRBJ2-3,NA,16,CASSLVSGSSTDTQYF
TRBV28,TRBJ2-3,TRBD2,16,CASSLWPSGTTDTQYF
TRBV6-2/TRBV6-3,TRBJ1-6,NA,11,CASSYSRSLHF
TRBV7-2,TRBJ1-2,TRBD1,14,CASSGQDDYYGYTF
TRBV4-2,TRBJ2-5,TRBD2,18,CASSQEPGLAGDQETQYF
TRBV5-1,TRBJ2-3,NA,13,CASSLYNTDTQYF
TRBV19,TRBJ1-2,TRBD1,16,CASSIGEGRGYYGYTF
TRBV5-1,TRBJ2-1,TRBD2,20,CASSLGASGRAKYPHNEQFF
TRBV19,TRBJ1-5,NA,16,CASSIGTPDSDQPQHF
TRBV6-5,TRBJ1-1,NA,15,CASSSNRVMNTEAFF
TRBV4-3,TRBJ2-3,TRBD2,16,CASSLTVVGEGDTQYF
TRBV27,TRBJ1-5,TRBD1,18,CASSSGTGHDYSNQPQHF
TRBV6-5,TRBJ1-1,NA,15,CASSYSGLSNTEAFF
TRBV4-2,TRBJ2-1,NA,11,CASSNLRGQFF